A selection of T cell receptor beta chains follows, all from one sample in a study of blood T cell repertoires in COVID-19. Generated by immunoSEQ multiplex PCR, the TCRdb table keeps only in-frame clones and is missing some. This sample has some 160,000 clones, with approximately 80% found just once. Sequencing was carried out using peripheral blood. The receptors were gathered from a human donor in a cohort sampled during active COVID-19. Each CDR3 is given with its conserved first and last residue. The D gene is left open where the match is weak. Clone size is shown for a subset of rows, as once, few, many or a class of expanded clone.

J	size	V	D	DNA	CDR3
TRBJ1-2	-	TRBV6-6	TRBD1	TGTGCCAGCAGTCTTGATCCTAGGGGGCGCCTTAACTATGGCTACACCTTC	CASSLDPRGRLNYGYTF
TRBJ2-7	-	TRBV7-2	-	TGTGCCAGCAGCTTTCCCCGGGGTGAGCAGTACTTC	CASSFPRGEQYF
TRBJ1-6	-	TRBV19	-	TGTGCCAGTAGTATAGTCCCCGGACAAGGGGGTTCACCCCTCCACTTT	CASSIVPGQGGSPLHF
TRBJ2-7	-	TRBV11-3	TRBD2	TGTGCCAGCAGCTCTGGGACTAGCGGGAGCTACGAGCAGTACTTC	CASSSGTSGSYEQYF
TRBJ2-5	once	TRBV6-1	-	TGTGCCAGCAGTGAAAGGTATTCGGGGGAGACCCAGTACTTC	CASSERYSGETQYF
TRBJ2-7	-	TRBV5-5	TRBD2	TGTGCCAGCAGCTTGGTAGCGGGGGGCATATACGAGCAGTACTTC	CASSLVAGGIYEQYF
TRBJ2-2	-	TRBV5-4	TRBD2	TGTGCCAGCAGCCTCCCGCCCGGGCGGGAGGGCACGAACACCGGGGAGCTGTTTTTT	CASSLPPGREGTNTGELFF
TRBJ2-7	-	TRBV7-6	-	TGTGCCAGCAGCTTAGACTCCGGGAGCACCTACGAGCAGTACTTC	CASSLDSGSTYEQYF
TRBJ1-1	-	TRBV7-9	TRBD1	TGTGCCAGCAGCAACCGGACAGGGAACACTGAAGCTTTCTTT	CASSNRTGNTEAFF
TRBJ2-7	few	TRBV5-1	-	TGCGCCAGCAGTGAGGCCTACGAGCAGTACTTC	CASSEAYEQYF
TRBJ2-5	-	TRBV5-1	-	TGCGCCAGCACCCTGAGAGGGGGGGGAGAGACCCAGTACTTC	CASTLRGGGETQYF